The source of this TCR beta chain is a study of blood T cells in healthy people across ages. Study-wide points: Nothing was known about donor CMV status, and this possibly confounded expanded clonotype changes. Percentage of naive T cells showed a strong correlation with TCR beta diversity.

The use of a sample-barcoded 5' primer and a J-beta primer mix characterized a second PCR of roughly 7 to 11 cycles. TCRdb redid the calling of the 5' RACE reads with MiXCR, one entry per CDR3 protein. In the table there are fewer than 1,200,000 distinct CDR3 sequences, approximately 25% of which are singletons. V dropped 5 bases and J dropped 11 bases, with 16 bases sitting between them. CDR1 and CDR2 (germline): MNHEY, SVGAGI. There are 13 residues in the CDR3. This clonotype was observed a few times. Its antigen is currently unknown. The sample also formed part of further work on T cells of mothers and their children. As that report states: Mothers gave over 8.5 million TCR beta CDR3 reads each, and children some 3 million each.

This TCR came from a girl aged 2 to 9 in good health. This chain links TRBV6-5 with TRBJ1-5; D is ambiguous. The source material was blood. Here the CDR3 reads CASSPDPSDSQHF. CDR3 coding DNA: TGTGCCAGCAGTCCTGACCCCTCTGATTCCCAGCATTTT.